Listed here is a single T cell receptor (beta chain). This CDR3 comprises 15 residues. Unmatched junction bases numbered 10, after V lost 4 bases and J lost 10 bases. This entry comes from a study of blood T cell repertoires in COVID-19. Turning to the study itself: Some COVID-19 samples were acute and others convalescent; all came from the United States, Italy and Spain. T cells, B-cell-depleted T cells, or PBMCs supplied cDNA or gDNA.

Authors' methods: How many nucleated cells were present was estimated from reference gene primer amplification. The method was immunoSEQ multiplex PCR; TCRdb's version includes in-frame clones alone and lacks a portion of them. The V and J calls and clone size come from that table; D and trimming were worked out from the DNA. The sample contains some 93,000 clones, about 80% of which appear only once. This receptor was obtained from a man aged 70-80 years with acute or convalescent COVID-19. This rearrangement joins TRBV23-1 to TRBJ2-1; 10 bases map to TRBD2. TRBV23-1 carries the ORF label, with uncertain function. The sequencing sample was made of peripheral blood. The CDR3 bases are TGCGCCAGCAGTCCGTCAGCGGGAGGGCCATACGAGCAGTTCTTC. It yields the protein CASSPSAGGPYEQFF.